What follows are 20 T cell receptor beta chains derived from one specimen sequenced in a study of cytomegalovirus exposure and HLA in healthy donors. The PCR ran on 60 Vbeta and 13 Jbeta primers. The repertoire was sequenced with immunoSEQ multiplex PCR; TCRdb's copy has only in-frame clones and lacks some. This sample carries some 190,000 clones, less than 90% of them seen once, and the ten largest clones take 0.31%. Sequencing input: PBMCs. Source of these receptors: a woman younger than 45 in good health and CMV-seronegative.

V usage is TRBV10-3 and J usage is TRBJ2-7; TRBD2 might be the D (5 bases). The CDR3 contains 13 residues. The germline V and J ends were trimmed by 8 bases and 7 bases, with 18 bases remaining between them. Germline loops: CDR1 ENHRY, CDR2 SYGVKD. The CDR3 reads CAIAHSYSGEQYF. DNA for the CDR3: TGTGCCATCGCACACTCCTATTCGGGAGAGCAGTACTTC.

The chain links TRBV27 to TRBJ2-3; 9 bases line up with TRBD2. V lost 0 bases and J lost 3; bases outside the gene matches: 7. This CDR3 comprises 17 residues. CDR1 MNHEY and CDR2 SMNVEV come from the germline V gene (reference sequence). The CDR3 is CASSLSSRGGYTDTQYF. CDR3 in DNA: TGTGCCAGCAGTTTATCGTCGCGGGGGGGCTATACAGATACGCAGTATTTT.

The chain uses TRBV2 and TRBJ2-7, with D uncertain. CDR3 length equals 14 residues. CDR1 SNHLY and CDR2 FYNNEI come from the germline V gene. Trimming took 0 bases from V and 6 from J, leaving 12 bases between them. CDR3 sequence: CASSEALSRIEQYF. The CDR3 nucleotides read TGTGCCAGCAGTGAAGCGCTTTCTAGGATCGAGCAGTACTTC. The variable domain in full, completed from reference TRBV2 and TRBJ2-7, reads EPEVTQTPSHQVTQMGQEVILRCVPISNHLYFYWYRQILGQKVEFLVSFYNNEISEKSEIFDDQFSVERPDGSNFTLKIRSTKLEDSAMYFCASSEALSRIEQYFGPGTRLTVT.

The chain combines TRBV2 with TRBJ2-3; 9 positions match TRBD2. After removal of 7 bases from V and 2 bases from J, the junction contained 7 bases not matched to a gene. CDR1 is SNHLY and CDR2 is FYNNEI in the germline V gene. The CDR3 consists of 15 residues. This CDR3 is CASKRLAGPTDTQYF. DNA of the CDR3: TGTGCCAGCAAGAGGCTAGCGGGACCCACAGATACGCAGTATTTT.

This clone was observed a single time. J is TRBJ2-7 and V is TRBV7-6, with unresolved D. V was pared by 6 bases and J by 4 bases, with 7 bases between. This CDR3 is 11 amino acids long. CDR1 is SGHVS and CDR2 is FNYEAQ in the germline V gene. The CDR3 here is CASSIVYEQYF. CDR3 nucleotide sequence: TGTGCCAGCAGTATAGTTTACGAGCAGTACTTC.

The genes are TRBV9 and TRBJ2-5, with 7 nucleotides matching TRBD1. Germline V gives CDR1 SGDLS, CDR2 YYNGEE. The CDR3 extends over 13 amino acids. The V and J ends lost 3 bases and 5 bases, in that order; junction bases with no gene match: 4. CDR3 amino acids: CASSANRGETQYF. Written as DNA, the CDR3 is TGTGCCAGCAGCGCAAACAGGGGCGAGACCCAGTACTTC. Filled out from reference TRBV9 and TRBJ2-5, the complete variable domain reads DSGVTQTPKHLITATGQRVTLRCSPRSGDLSVYWYQQSLDQGLQFLIQYYNGEERAKGNILERFSAQQFPDLHSELNLSSLELGDSALYFCASSANRGETQYFGPGTRLLVL.

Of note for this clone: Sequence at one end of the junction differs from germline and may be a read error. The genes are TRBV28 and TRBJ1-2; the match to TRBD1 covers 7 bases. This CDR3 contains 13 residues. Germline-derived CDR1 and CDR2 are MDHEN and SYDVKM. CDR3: CASSFLGTEGPRF. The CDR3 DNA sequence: TGTGCCAGCAGTTTTTTGGGGACAGAGGGCCCCAGATTC.

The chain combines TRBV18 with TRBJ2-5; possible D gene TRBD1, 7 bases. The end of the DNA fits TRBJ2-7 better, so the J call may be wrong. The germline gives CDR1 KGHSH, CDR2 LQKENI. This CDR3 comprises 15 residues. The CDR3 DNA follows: TGTGCCAGCTCGGGAGGCACGGGACAGCAATACGAGCAGTACTTC. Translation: CASSGGTGQQYEQYF.

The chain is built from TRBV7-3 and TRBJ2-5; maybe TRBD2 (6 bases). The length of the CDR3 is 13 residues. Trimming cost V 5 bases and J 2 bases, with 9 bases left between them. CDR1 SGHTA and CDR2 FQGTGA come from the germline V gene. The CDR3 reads CASSRDFQETQYF. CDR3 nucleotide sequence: TGTGCCAGCAGCCGGGACTTTCAAGAGACCCAGTACTTC.

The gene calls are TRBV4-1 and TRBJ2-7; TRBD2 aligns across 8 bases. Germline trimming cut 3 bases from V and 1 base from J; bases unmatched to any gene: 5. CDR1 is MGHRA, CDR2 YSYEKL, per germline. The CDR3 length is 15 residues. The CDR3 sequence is CASSHAGGRSYEQYF. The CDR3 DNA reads TGCGCCAGCAGCCACGCGGGAGGCCGGTCCTACGAGCAGTACTTC.

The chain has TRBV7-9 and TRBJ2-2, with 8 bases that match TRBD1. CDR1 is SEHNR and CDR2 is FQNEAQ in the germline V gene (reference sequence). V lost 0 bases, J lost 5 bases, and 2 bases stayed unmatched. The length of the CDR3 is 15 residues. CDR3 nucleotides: TGTGCCAGCAGCTTAGCGCAGGGGGCGACCGGGGAGCTGTTTTTT. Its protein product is CASSLAQGATGELFF.

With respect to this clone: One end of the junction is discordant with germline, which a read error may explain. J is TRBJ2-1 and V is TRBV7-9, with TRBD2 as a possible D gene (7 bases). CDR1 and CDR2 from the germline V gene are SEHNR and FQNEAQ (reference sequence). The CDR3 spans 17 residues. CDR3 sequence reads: CSSSFAGALAPPHEQFF. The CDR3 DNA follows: TGTTCCAGCAGCTTCGCGGGGGCCCTGGCCCCCCCCCATGAGCAGTTCTTC.

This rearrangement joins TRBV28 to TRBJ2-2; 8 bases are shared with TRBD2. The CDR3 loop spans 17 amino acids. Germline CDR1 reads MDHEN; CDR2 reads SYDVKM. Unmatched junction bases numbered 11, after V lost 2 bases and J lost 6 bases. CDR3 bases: TGTGCCAGCAGTTTAGCTTGGGGTAGCGGGGTTGCCGGGGAGCTGTTTTTT. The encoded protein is CASSLAWGSGVAGELFF.

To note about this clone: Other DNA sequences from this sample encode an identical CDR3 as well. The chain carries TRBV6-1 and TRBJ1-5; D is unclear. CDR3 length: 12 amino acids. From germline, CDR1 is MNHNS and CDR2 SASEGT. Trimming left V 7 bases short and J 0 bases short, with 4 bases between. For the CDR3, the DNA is TGTGCCAGCAAATATAGCAATCAGCCCCAGCATTTT. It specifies CASKYSNQPQHF.

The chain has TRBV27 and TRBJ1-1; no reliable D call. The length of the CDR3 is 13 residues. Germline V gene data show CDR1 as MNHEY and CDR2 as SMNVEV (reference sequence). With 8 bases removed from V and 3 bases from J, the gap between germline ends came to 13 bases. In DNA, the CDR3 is TGTGCCAGCCGAGGGCGGGCGTACACTGAAGCTTTCTTT. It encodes CASRGRAYTEAFF.

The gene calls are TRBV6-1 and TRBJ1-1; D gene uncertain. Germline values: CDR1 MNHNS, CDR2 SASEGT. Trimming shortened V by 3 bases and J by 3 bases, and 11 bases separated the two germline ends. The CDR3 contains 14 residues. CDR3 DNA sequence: TGTGCCAGCAGTGATAATGCGGGGTACACTGAAGCTTTCTTT. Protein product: CASSDNAGYTEAFF.

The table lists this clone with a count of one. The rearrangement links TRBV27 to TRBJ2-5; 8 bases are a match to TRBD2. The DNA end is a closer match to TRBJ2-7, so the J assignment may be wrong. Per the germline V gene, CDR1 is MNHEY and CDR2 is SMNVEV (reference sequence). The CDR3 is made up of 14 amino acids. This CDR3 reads CASRSGLAPYEQYF. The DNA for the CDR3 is TGTGCCAGCAGATCTGGACTAGCCCCCTACGAGCAGTACTTC.

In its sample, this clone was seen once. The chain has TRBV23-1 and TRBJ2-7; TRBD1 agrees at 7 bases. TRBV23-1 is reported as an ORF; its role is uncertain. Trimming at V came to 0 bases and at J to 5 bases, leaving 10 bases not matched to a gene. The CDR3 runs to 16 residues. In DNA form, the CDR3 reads TGCGCCAGCAGTCAATCTGTGGCAGGGGGATCCGACGAGCAGTACTTC. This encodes CASSQSVAGGSDEQYF.

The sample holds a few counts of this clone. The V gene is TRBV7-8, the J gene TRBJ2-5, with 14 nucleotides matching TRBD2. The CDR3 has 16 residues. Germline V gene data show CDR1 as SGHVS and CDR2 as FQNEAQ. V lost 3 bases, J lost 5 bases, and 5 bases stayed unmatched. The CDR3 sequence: CASSLGLAGEGETQYF. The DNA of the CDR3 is TGTGCCAGCAGCTTGGGACTAGCGGGAGAGGGGGAGACCCAGTACTTC.

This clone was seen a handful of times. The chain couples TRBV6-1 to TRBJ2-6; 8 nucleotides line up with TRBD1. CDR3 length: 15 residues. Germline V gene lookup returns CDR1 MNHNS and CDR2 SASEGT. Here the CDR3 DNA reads TGTGCTACCGGGACAGGCCTCTCTGGGGCCAACGTCCTGACTTTC. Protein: CATGTGLSGANVLTF.